These 21 T cell receptor beta chains originate from one sample sequenced in a study of blood T cell repertoires in COVID-19. Clones were sequenced by immunoSEQ multiplex PCR, and TCRdb holds only the in-frame ones, with some missing. The profile shows about 150,000 clones, 80% to 90% of them singletons. Sequenced sample: peripheral blood. The source of these receptors is a man between 65 and 85 years old with acute or convalescent COVID-19.

V and J are TRBV3-1 (or the pseudogene TRBV3-2) and TRBJ2-6; 9 bases align to TRBD1. J lost 2 bases, V lost 4 bases, and 3 bases had no gene match. This CDR3 has 16 amino acids. Germline values: CDR1 LGHDT, CDR2 YNNKEL (reference sequence). CDR3 coding DNA: TGTGCCAGCAGCCGGACAGGGGCTACTGGGGCCAACGTCCTGACTTTC. Amino acids: CASSRTGATGANVLTF.

CDR3 in amino acids: CASSPSGSLAKNIQYF. Written as DNA, the CDR3 is TGTGCCAGCAGCCCCTCAGGGTCGCTAGCCAAAAACATTCAGTACTTC. V is TRBV2 and J is TRBJ2-4, with D maybe TRBD1 (5 bases). The CDR3 is 16 amino acids. CDR1 and CDR2 (germline): SNHLY, FYNNEI. The V and J ends lost 6 bases and 0 bases respectively, with 15 bases between them.

The rearrangement joins TRBV9 to TRBJ2-2, with TRBD2 matching over 9 bases. The germline gives CDR1 SGDLS, CDR2 YYNGEE. The CDR3 covers 16 residues. J lost 4 bases, V lost 4 bases, and 8 bases had no gene match. The CDR3 region is CASSPSSGSFTGELFF. The DNA for the CDR3 is TGTGCCAGCAGCCCGAGTAGCGGGAGTTTCACCGGGGAGCTGTTTTTT.

The rearrangement links TRBV5-8 to TRBJ2-5, with 10 bases matching TRBD2. The CDR3 has 17 residues. Germline CDR1 reads SGHTS; CDR2 reads YDEGEE. The V gene end was trimmed by 0 bases and the J gene end by 0 bases; junction bases not matched to a gene: 5. CDR3 coding DNA: TGTGCCAGCAGCTTGGGGCTAGCGGGGGTGCACCAAGAGACCCAGTACTTC. This sequence encodes CASSLGLAGVHQETQYF.

The V call is TRBV6-5, the J call TRBJ1-2, with TRBD1 matching 9 bases. The length of the CDR3 is 15 residues. The germline V gene encodes CDR1 MNHEY and CDR2 SVGAGI. The V segment lost 6 bases and the J segment 1 base; nucleotides outside the gene matches: 6. The CDR3 reads CASSAQGAVNYGYTF. CDR3 DNA sequence: TGTGCCAGCAGCGCACAGGGGGCAGTTAACTATGGCTACACCTTC.

This clone is a singleton in its sample. The gene calls are TRBV7-9 and TRBJ2-7, with D hard to call. The germline CDR1 and CDR2 sequences are SEHNR and FQNEAQ (reference sequence). CDR3 length: 15 amino acids. V lost 6 bases and J 0 bases, leaving 15 bases between the germline ends. CDR3 amino acids: CASSSMPSSSYEQYF. In DNA, the CDR3 is TGTGCCAGCAGTTCTATGCCCTCCTCCTCCTACGAGCAGTACTTC.

The CDR3 bases are TGCAGTGCCAACACCGGGACAGGGAAGTACTTC. As protein: CSANTGTGKYF. V is TRBV20-1 and J is TRBJ2-4; 9 nucleotides line up with TRBD1. Germline V lookup: CDR1 DFQATT, CDR2 SNEGSKA (reference sequence). With V trimmed by 6 bases and J by 14 bases, 8 bases remained unmatched. This CDR3 has 11 amino acids.

This clone was recorded a few times. This chain uses TRBV19 with TRBJ2-2, with D perhaps matching TRBD2 (6 bases). CDR1 is LNHDA, CDR2 SQIVND, per germline (reference sequence). V lost 4 bases to trimming and J lost 5 bases, with 8 bases between them. The CDR3 contains 13 residues. The CDR3: CASSTGVTGELFF. CDR3 in DNA: TGTGCCAGTAGTACGGGGGTTACCGGGGAGCTGTTTTTT.

The chain uses TRBV28 and TRBJ1-4; the match to TRBD1 covers 8 bases. Per germline, CDR1 MDHEN and CDR2 SYDVKM. This CDR3 comprises 15 residues. Germline trimming cut 4 bases from V and 7 bases from J; bases unmatched to any gene: 8. The CDR3: CASSSRTGSGEKLFF. In DNA, the CDR3 is TGTGCCAGCAGTTCCCGGACAGGGTCAGGTGAAAAACTGTTTTTT.

The table lists this clone with a count of one. The chain links TRBV28 to TRBJ1-1; weak D call: TRBD1 (5 bases). CDR3 length: 11 residues. Germline lookup yields CDR1 MDHEN and CDR2 SYDVKM. With 6 bases removed from V and 11 bases from J, the gap between germline ends came to 13 bases. CDR3 sequence reads: CASRTQVWAFF. Written as DNA, the CDR3 is TGTGCCAGCAGGACACAGGTGTGGGCTTTCTTT.

The chain uses TRBV5-4 and TRBJ2-5; 8 bases map to TRBD2. The CDR3 covers 15 residues. With V trimmed by 0 bases and J by 4 bases, 5 bases remained unmatched. Germline assignment: CDR1 SGHNT and CDR2 YYREEE (reference sequence). The DNA for the CDR3 is TGTGCCAGCAGCTTGGCGGGACTAGAGGTAGAGACCCAGTACTTC. This gives the protein CASSLAGLEVETQYF.

The chain employs TRBV19 and TRBJ2-7, with no clear D. Germline V CDR1 and CDR2: LNHDA, SQIVND (reference sequence). There are 13 residues in the CDR3. V was pared by 7 bases and J by 3 bases, with 13 bases between. Here the CDR3 DNA reads TGTGCCAGTACCCCCTTCCCCCTCTACGAGCAGTACTTC. This codes for CASTPFPLYEQYF.

The chain has TRBV10-2 and TRBJ2-2; 13 bases map to TRBD2. The CDR3 has 15 amino acids. V trimming: 7 bases; J trimming: 6 bases; junction bases outside the gene matches: 5. Germline V gene sequence: CDR1 WSHSY, CDR2 SAAADI. The CDR3 DNA reads TGCGCCAGCACCCAACTAGCGGGAGGGTCCGGGGAGCTGTTTTTT. Translated, it gives CASTQLAGGSGELFF.

The V and J genes are TRBV9 and TRBJ1-2, with 7 bases identical to TRBD1. The CDR3 sequence is 13 residues long. V trimming: 3 bases; J trimming: 5 bases; junction bases outside the gene matches: 4. CDR1 is SGDLS, CDR2 YYNGEE, per germline. The CDR3 sequence is CASSGRGQYGYTF. The CDR3 DNA follows: TGTGCCAGCAGCGGAAGGGGGCAATATGGCTACACCTTC.

The chain recombines TRBV5-4 with TRBJ2-5, with 14 bases aligning to TRBD2. In germline, CDR1 is SGHNT, CDR2 YYREEE (reference sequence). V dropped 4 bases and J dropped 4; count of bases not matched to a gene: 6. CDR3 length: 16 amino acids. CDR3 region: CASSPGLAGAIETQYF. DNA for the CDR3: TGTGCCAGCAGCCCGGGACTAGCGGGAGCTATAGAGACCCAGTACTTC.

CDR3 sequence reads: CASSLMAGDGDTQYF. CDR3 sequence (DNA): TGTGCCAGCAGCTTGATGGCGGGAGACGGGGATACGCAGTATTTT. The V gene is TRBV7-9, the J gene TRBJ2-3; 7 bases agree with TRBD2. The J segment lost 6 bases and the V segment lost 3 bases, leaving 9 bases of the junction unmatched. The CDR3 runs 15 residues. Germline CDR1 reads SEHNR; CDR2 reads FQNEAQ (reference sequence).

This clone was detected ten times or more. The chain recombines TRBV28 with TRBJ2-5, with 11 positions matching TRBD2. Trimming removed 4 bases from V and 5 bases from J; junction bases left unmatched: 6. Germline CDR1 reads MDHEN; CDR2 reads SYDVKM. This CDR3 has 15 residues. The CDR3 DNA is TGTGCCAGCAGTTATCTAGCGGGAGGTGGTGAGACCCAGTACTTC. Translation gives CASSYLAGGGETQYF. Combining the CDR3 with reference TRBV28 and TRBJ2-5 gives the whole variable domain DVKVTQSSRYLVKRTGEKVFLECVQDMDHENMFWYRQDPGLGLRLIYFSYDVKMKEKGDIPEGYSVSREKKERFSLILESASTNQTSMYLCASSYLAGGGETQYFGPGTRLLVL.

In its sample, this clone was seen once. The chain uses TRBV6-6 and TRBJ1-4, with D unclear. Germline values: CDR1 MNHNY, CDR2 SVGAGI (reference sequence). Trimming removed 4 bases at V and 0 bases at J, with 9 bases between. The CDR3 is 15 amino acids. The CDR3: CASSSPGTTNEKLFF. In DNA, the CDR3 is TGTGCCAGCAGTTCCCCCGGGACAACTAATGAAAAACTGTTTTTT.

The genes are TRBV19 and TRBJ1-1; D possibly corresponds to TRBD1 (5 bases). The CDR3 covers 15 residues. CDR1 and CDR2 (germline): LNHDA, SQIVND (reference sequence). Trimming removed 2 bases at V and 4 bases at J, with 14 bases between. The CDR3: CASSIRQGLFTEAFF. The CDR3 coding sequence is TGTGCCAGTAGTATAAGGCAGGGTCTCTTCACTGAAGCTTTCTTT.

A note on this clone: Distinct nucleotide sequences in the sample also encode this CDR3. The V and J genes are TRBV19 and TRBJ1-5; D is ambiguous. CDR3 length: 15 residues. Germline assignment: CDR1 LNHDA and CDR2 SQIVND (reference sequence). V lost 3 bases, J lost 0 bases, and 9 bases lay in between. The CDR3 nucleotides read TGTGCCAGTAGTATTGGTGGACTTAGCAATCAGCCCCAGCATTTT. This gives the protein CASSIGGLSNQPQHF.

The chain recombines TRBV2 with TRBJ2-2, with 7 bases identical to TRBD1. This CDR3 is 15 amino acids long. Trimming cost V 7 bases and J 1 base; bases outside gene matches: 6. Per the germline V gene, CDR1 is SNHLY and CDR2 is FYNNEI. This CDR3 reads CASKQGTQNTGELFF. The CDR3, as DNA: TGTGCCAGCAAACAGGGGACCCAGAACACCGGGGAGCTGTTTTTT.